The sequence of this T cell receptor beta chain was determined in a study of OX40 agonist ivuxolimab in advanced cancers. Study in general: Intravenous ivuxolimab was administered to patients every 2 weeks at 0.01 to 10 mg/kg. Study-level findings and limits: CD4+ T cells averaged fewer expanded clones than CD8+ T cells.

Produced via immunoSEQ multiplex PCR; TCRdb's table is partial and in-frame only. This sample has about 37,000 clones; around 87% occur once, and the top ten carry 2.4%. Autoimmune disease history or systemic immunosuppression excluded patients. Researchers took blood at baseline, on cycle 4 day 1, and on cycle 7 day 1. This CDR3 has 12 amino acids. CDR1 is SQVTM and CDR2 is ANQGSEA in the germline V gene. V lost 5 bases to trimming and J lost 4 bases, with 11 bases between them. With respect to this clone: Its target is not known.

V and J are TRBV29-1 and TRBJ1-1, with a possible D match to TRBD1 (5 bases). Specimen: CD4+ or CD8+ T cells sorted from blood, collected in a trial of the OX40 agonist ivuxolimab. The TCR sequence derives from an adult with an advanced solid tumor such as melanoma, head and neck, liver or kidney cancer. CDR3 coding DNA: TGCAGCGTTTGGGGGTCGGGCACTGAAGCTTTCTTT. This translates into CSVWGSGTEAFF.